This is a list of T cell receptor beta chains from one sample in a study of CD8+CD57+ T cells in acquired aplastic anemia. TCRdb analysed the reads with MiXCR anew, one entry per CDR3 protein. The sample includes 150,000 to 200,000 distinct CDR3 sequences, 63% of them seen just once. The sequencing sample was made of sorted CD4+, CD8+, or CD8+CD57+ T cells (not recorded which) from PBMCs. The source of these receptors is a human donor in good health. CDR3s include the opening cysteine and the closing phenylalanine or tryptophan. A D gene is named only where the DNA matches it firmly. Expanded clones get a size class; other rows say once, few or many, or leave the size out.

DNA: TGTGCCAGCAGCGTCACCCGAGACAGGGACTACGAGCAGTTCTTC; CDR3: CASSVTRDRDYEQFF; size: .; V: TRBV7-9; J: TRBJ2-1; D: .
DNA: TGTGCCAGCAGCGTAGAGGGACAGGGTAGGGCGCAGTATTTT; CDR3: CASSVEGQGRAQYF; size: .; V: TRBV9; J: TRBJ2-3; D: TRBD1
DNA: TGCAGTGCTAGAGGACTAGCGGGGAGCACAGATACGCAGTATTTT; CDR3: CSARGLAGSTDTQYF; size: .; V: TRBV20-1; J: TRBJ2-3; D: TRBD2
DNA: TGCGGTGCTAGAGATCATGAGGGTACTAACTATGGCTACACCTTC; CDR3: CGARDHEGTNYGYTF; size: .; V: TRBV20-1; J: TRBJ1-2; D: .
DNA: TGTGCCACCAGCAGAGATGGGGACTCCTACAATGAGCAGTTCTTC; CDR3: CATSRDGDSYNEQFF; size: few; V: TRBV15; J: TRBJ2-1; D: .
DNA: TGTGCCAGTAGTTCCCTAGCGGGAGTGTCCTACGAGCAGTACTTC; CDR3: CASSSLAGVSYEQYF; size: .; V: TRBV19; J: TRBJ2-7; D: TRBD2
DNA: TGTGCCACCAGTGATTTTGGGACAGGGGAAGAGACCCAGTACTTC; CDR3: CATSDFGTGEETQYF; size: .; V: TRBV24-1; J: TRBJ2-5; D: TRBD1
DNA: TGTGCCACCAGCAGCGCCACTAGCGGGCCCCAAGAGACCCAGTACTTC; CDR3: CATSSATSGPQETQYF; size: .; V: TRBV15; J: TRBJ2-5; D: TRBD2
DNA: TGTGCCAGCAGCACAGGGAATAATCAACCCCAGCATTTT; CDR3: CASSTGNNQPQHF; size: many; V: TRBV12-3/TRBV12-4; J: TRBJ1-5; D: .
DNA: TGCGCCAGCAGCCCCCTTGGGCGGGAGACGAACAATGAGCAGTTCTTC; CDR3: CASSPLGRETNNEQFF; size: .; V: TRBV4-1; J: TRBJ2-1; D: TRBD2
DNA: TGTGCCACCCAGCGCGCAGAGGGCTACAATGAGCAGTTCTTC; CDR3: CATQRAEGYNEQFF; size: .; V: TRBV2; J: TRBJ2-1; D: .
DNA: TGTGCCAGCGGGACAGGGGAGAATCAGCCCCAGCATTTT; CDR3: CASGTGENQPQHF; size: .; V: TRBV7-8; J: TRBJ1-5; D: TRBD1
DNA: TGTGCCAGCAGTCTAGGAGGAGGTTGCGAGCAGTACTTC; CDR3: CASSLGGGCEQYF; size: .; V: TRBV7-6; J: TRBJ2-7; D: .
DNA: TGCAGCGTTTTGGGGGCAAACTATGGCTACACCTTC; CDR3: CSVLGANYGYTF; size: .; V: TRBV29-1; J: TRBJ1-2; D: .
DNA: TGTGCCAGCAGATGGACAGGGGTGAATTCACCCCTCCACTTT; CDR3: CASRWTGVNSPLHF; size: .; V: TRBV7-2; J: TRBJ1-6; D: TRBD1
DNA: TGTGCCAGCAGAGGACAGAGAACCGATCAGTACTTC; CDR3: CASRGQRTDQYF; size: .; V: TRBV2; J: TRBJ2-7; D: .
DNA: TGTGCCAGTAGTATGGTAGGCAATCAGCCCCAGCATTTT; CDR3: CASSMVGNQPQHF; size: few; V: TRBV19; J: TRBJ1-5; D: .
DNA: TGCAGCTCCCTCCGCCGCGGAGACTATGGCTACACCTTC; CDR3: CSSLRRGDYGYTF; size: few; V: TRBV29-1; J: TRBJ1-2; D: .
DNA: TGTGCCAGCAGCCCCTGGGGCAGACCTAACACCGGGGAGCTGTTTTTT; CDR3: CASSPWGRPNTGELFF; size: .; V: TRBV7-9; J: TRBJ2-2; D: .
DNA: TGTGCCAATTACCCCGCGGGGGAGTCCTACGAGCAGTACTTC; CDR3: CANYPAGESYEQYF; size: .; V: TRBV24-1; J: TRBJ2-7; D: TRBD2
DNA: TGTGCTATGTCCCGGGAATCCTACAATGAGCAGTTCTTC; CDR3: CAMSRESYNEQFF; size: .; V: TRBV7-2; J: TRBJ2-1; D: .
DNA: TGTGCCAGCAGTACCGGGAGTCCCCACAATGAGCAGTTCTTC; CDR3: CASSTGSPHNEQFF; size: .; V: TRBV12-3/TRBV12-4; J: TRBJ2-1; D: .
DNA: TGCGCCAGCATTCGGGACTACGTCAATGAGCAGTTCTTC; CDR3: CASIRDYVNEQFF; size: few; V: TRBV10-2; J: TRBJ2-1; D: TRBD2
DNA: TGCGCCAGCAGCCAAGAATATGCGGGAGCCTACAATGAGCAGTTCTTC; CDR3: CASSQEYAGAYNEQFF; size: many; V: TRBV4-3; J: TRBJ2-1; D: TRBD2
DNA: TGTGCCAGCAGTGAAGGGGACTCGGGAGATACGCAGTATTTT; CDR3: CASSEGDSGDTQYF; size: once; V: TRBV25-1; J: TRBJ2-3; D: .
DNA: TGCAGCGTTGAAACAGGGGGCTCATCCTACAATGAGCAGTTCTTC; CDR3: CSVETGGSSYNEQFF; size: .; V: TRBV29-1; J: TRBJ2-1; D: TRBD1
DNA: TGTGCCACCATCGGGGAGTCCTACAATGAGCAGTTCTTC; CDR3: CATIGESYNEQFF; size: once; V: TRBV24-1; J: TRBJ2-1; D: .
DNA: TGTGCCAGCAGTGTGGACTCCTACGAGCAGTACTTC; CDR3: CASSVDSYEQYF; size: .; V: TRBV25-1; J: TRBJ2-7; D: .
DNA: TGTGCCACCAGCATTCTCCGGGACAACAATCAGCCCCAGCATTTT; CDR3: CATSILRDNNQPQHF; size: many; V: TRBV15; J: TRBJ1-5; D: .
DNA: TGCAGTGCTCGCTATAGCAATCAGCCCCAGCATTTT; CDR3: CSARYSNQPQHF; size: .; V: TRBV20-1; J: TRBJ1-5; D: .
DNA: TGTGCCATCAGTGTTGGACTAGCGGGAGGTGACAATGAGCAGTTCTTC; CDR3: CAISVGLAGGDNEQFF; size: few; V: TRBV10-3; J: TRBJ2-1; D: TRBD2
DNA: TGTGCCAGCAGCTTAGCAGGGGGCAGGAACTATGGCTACACCTTC; CDR3: CASSLAGGRNYGYTF; size: .; V: TRBV7-9; J: TRBJ1-2; D: TRBD1
DNA: TGTGCCAGCGGAAGCCGCAATGAGCAGTTCTTC; CDR3: CASGSRNEQFF; size: .; V: TRBV2; J: TRBJ2-1; D: .
DNA: TGTGCCACCAGTACGCCCACAGGGGGCGTAGAGACCCAGTACTTC; CDR3: CATSTPTGGVETQYF; size: .; V: TRBV24-1; J: TRBJ2-5; D: TRBD1
DNA: TGTGCCAGCAGCGTAGGCTCCAATAATTCACCCCTCCACTTT; CDR3: CASSVGSNNSPLHF; size: .; V: TRBV9; J: TRBJ1-6; D: .